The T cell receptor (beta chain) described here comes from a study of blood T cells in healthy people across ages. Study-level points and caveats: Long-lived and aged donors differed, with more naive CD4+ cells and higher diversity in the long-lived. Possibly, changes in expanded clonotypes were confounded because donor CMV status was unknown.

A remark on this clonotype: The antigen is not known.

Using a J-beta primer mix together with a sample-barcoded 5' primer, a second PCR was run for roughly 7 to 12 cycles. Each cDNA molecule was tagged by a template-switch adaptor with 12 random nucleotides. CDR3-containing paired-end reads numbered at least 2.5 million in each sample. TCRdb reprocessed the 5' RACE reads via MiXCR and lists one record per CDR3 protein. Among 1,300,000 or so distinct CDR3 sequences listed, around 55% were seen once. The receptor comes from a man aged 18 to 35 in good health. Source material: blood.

The CDR3, as DNA: TGTGCCAGCAGTCTACCGGGACTTAGCTCCTACAATGAGCAGTTCTTC. Amino acids: CASSLPGLSSYNEQFF. The chain combines TRBV2 with TRBJ2-1, with D maybe TRBD2 (6 bases). The V gene lost 5 bases and the J gene lost 0 bases, with 14 bases spanning the gap. CDR3 length: 16 residues. Germline V lookup: CDR1 SNHLY, CDR2 FYNNEI.